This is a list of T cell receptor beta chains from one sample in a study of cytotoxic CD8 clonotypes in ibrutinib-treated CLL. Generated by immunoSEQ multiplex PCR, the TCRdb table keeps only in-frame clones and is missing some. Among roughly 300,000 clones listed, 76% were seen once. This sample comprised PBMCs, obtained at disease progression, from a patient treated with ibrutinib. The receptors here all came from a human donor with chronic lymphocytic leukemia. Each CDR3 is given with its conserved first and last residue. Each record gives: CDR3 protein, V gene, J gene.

CDR3aa: CASRAVSGNTIYF
v_gene: TRBV6-5
j_gene: TRBJ1-3

CDR3aa: CASSLDFAGGPSDTQYF
v_gene: TRBV11-2
j_gene: TRBJ2-3

CDR3aa: CSVAGLSNQPQHF
v_gene: TRBV29-1
j_gene: TRBJ1-5

CDR3aa: CASSLMRSGANVLTF
v_gene: TRBV7-3
j_gene: TRBJ2-6

CDR3aa: CAISSGPGGGATNEKLFF
v_gene: TRBV10-3
j_gene: TRBJ1-4

CDR3aa: CASSEGTSGRYEQYF
v_gene: TRBV25-1
j_gene: TRBJ2-7

CDR3aa: CASSPFRGINQPQHF
v_gene: TRBV6-5
j_gene: TRBJ1-5

CDR3aa: CASSLVLGTEAFF
v_gene: TRBV7-6
j_gene: TRBJ1-1

CDR3aa: CASSLQGTNEKLFF
v_gene: TRBV5-4
j_gene: TRBJ1-4

CDR3aa: CASSGSGESGNTIYF
v_gene: TRBV9
j_gene: TRBJ1-3

CDR3aa: CASSKLQASYNEQFF
v_gene: TRBV7-3
j_gene: TRBJ2-1

CDR3aa: CASSLDGAVRAFF
v_gene: TRBV5-1
j_gene: TRBJ1-1

CDR3aa: CSVAPNRGRYNEQFF
v_gene: TRBV29-1
j_gene: TRBJ2-1

CDR3aa: CASSTGLAEETQYF
v_gene: TRBV5-1
j_gene: TRBJ2-5

CDR3aa: CASSLLQTPAAYEQYF
v_gene: TRBV11-2
j_gene: TRBJ2-7

CDR3aa: CASSGGYRGKLFF
v_gene: TRBV11-2
j_gene: TRBJ1-4

CDR3aa: CASSLAGTVGEGYGYTF
v_gene: TRBV5-4
j_gene: TRBJ1-2

CDR3aa: CAIRDGGSSTNEKLFF
v_gene: TRBV10-3
j_gene: TRBJ1-4

CDR3aa: CASSQGNIQYF
v_gene: TRBV2
j_gene: TRBJ2-4

CDR3aa: CASSAMKGQNYGYTF
v_gene: TRBV2
j_gene: TRBJ1-2

CDR3aa: CASIRGLGSTGELFF
v_gene: TRBV5-6
j_gene: TRBJ2-2

CDR3aa: CASSLALGVTYEQYF
v_gene: TRBV7-6
j_gene: TRBJ2-7

CDR3aa: CASSLDRGGYEQYF
v_gene: TRBV7-2
j_gene: TRBJ2-7

CDR3aa: CASSSTAGYTNTGELFF
v_gene: TRBV13
j_gene: TRBJ2-2

CDR3aa: CASSYSTSRRETQYF
v_gene: TRBV6-5
j_gene: TRBJ2-5

CDR3aa: CASSPQRSGDFNNSPLHF
v_gene: TRBV19
j_gene: TRBJ1-6

CDR3aa: CASSLVPGTSGQETQYF
v_gene: TRBV5-1
j_gene: TRBJ2-5

CDR3aa: CASSFSFGVGTEAFF
v_gene: TRBV11-2
j_gene: TRBJ1-1